These 5 T cell receptor beta chains were all obtained from the same sample, sequenced in a study of cytomegalovirus exposure and HLA in healthy donors. Clones were read by immunoSEQ multiplex PCR, and TCRdb kept only the in-frame ones, dropping some. The sample comprises roughly 140,000 clones, about 89% of which are singletons, and around 0.7% rests with the top ten. Sample: PBMCs. Source of these receptors: a man between 18 and 35 years old in good health and CMV-seronegative.

This chain uses TRBV19 with TRBJ2-3; no firm D call. Germline lookup yields CDR1 LNHDA and CDR2 SQIVND (reference sequence). The length of the CDR3 is 14 residues. The V gene lost 2 bases and the J gene lost 2 bases, with 8 bases spanning the gap. CDR3 sequence reads: CASSITVITDTQYF. The CDR3 coding sequence is TGTGCCAGTAGTATAACGGTAATCACAGATACGCAGTATTTT.

The chain uses TRBV29-1 and TRBJ2-5; 8 nucleotides line up with TRBD2. In germline, CDR1 is SQVTM, CDR2 ANQGSEA. V lost 3 bases and J lost 5; bases outside the gene matches: 5. This CDR3 spans 13 amino acids. The CDR3 bases are TGCAGCGTTGACGGGGGGGGATGGGAGACCCAGTACTTC. The encoded protein is CSVDGGGWETQYF.

This chain uses TRBV13 with TRBJ1-1, with 8 bases fitting TRBD1. Germline V gene data show CDR1 as PRHDT and CDR2 as FYEKMQ (reference sequence). Trimming at V came to 5 bases and at J to 0 bases, leaving 14 bases not matched to a gene. The CDR3 length is 18 residues. The CDR3, as DNA: TGTGCCAGCAGCATCAATGACAGGGGTCGGTACTTGAACACTGAAGCTTTCTTT. Amino acid sequence: CASSINDRGRYLNTEAFF.

The CDR3 reads CAWMASGAGGYTF. The DNA for the CDR3 is TGTGCCTGGATGGCGTCAGGGGCCGGAGGCTACACCTTC. V and J are TRBV30 and TRBJ1-2; tentatively, D is TRBD1 (6 bases). The CDR3 consists of 13 residues. Germline V CDR1 and CDR2: GTSNPN, SVGIG (reference sequence). V shed 4 bases and J shed 8 bases, with 17 bases lying between them. The full variable domain, its missing parts supplied by reference TRBV30 and TRBJ1-2, is SQTIHQWPATLVQPVGSPLSLECTVEGTSNPNLYWYRQAAGRGLQLLFYSVGIGQISSEVPQNLSASRPQDRQFILSSKKLLLSDSGFYLCAWMASGAGGYTFGSGTRLTVV.

This chain links TRBV14 with TRBJ1-1; no definite D call. Germline assignment: CDR1 SGHDN and CDR2 FVKESK. CDR3 size: 16 residues. Trimming cost V 4 bases and J 2 bases, with 17 bases left between them. The CDR3 loop reads CASSRIRPGTNTEAFF. The CDR3 region has the DNA TGTGCCAGCAGCCGAATACGGCCGGGTACAAACACTGAAGCTTTCTTT.